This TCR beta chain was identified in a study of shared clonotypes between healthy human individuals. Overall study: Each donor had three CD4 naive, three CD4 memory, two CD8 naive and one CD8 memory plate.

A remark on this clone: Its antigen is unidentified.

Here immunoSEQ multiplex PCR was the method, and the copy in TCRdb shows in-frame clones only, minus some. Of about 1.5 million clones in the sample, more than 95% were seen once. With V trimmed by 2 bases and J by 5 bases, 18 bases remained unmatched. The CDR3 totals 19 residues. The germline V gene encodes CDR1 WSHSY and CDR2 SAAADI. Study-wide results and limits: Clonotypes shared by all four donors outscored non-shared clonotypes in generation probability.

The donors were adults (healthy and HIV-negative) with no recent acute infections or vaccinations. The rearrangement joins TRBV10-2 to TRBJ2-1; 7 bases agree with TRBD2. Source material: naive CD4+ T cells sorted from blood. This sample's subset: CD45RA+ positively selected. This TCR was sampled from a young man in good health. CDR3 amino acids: CASSEPLSRRASGHNEQFF. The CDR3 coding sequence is TGCGCCAGCAGTGAGCCGTTGAGTCGTCGGGCTAGCGGACACAATGAGCAGTTCTTC.